This TCR beta chain stems from a study of T cell responses to AZD1222 COVID-19 vaccine. Study details: Pooled samples include second doses given at about 4 or 12 weeks.

To note about this clone: Its specificity is not known.

Here immunoSEQ multiplex PCR was the method, and the copy in TCRdb shows in-frame clones only, minus some. The sample records 45,000 to 55,000 clones, roughly 80% being singletons. Study-wide results and limits: Seropositive status at baseline applied to only a handful of AZD1222 recipients. Spike-specific TCR depth and breadth grew after two AZD1222 doses.

Germline-derived CDR1 and CDR2 are MNHEY and SVGEGT. The CDR3 sequence is 13 residues long. The V end was cut by 6 bases, the J end by 7 bases, with 13 bases between. The TCR sequence derives from an adult in good health. V gene TRBV6-2 or TRBV6-3 combines with J gene TRBJ2-1; tentatively, D is TRBD1 or TRBD2 (5 bases each). Specimen: peripheral blood, collected on day 0 of AZD1222 vaccination. The CDR3 sequence is CASSDRGGNEQFF. The CDR3 DNA reads as TGTGCCAGCAGCGACCGGGGCGGTAATGAGCAGTTCTTC.